This T cell receptor beta chain originates from a study of cytomegalovirus exposure and HLA in healthy donors. The PCR ran on 60 Vbeta and 13 Jbeta primers. Clones were read by immunoSEQ multiplex PCR, and TCRdb kept only the in-frame ones, dropping some. Its table records under 130,000 clones. Germline V gene data show CDR1 as MNHNS and CDR2 as SASEGT. The CDR3 spans 14 residues. The specimen sequenced was PBMCs. V and J are TRBV6-1 and TRBJ2-5; tentatively, D is TRBD1 (5 bases). The J call is uncertain, as TRBJ2-7 better fits the DNA end. The sequence came from a man aged 40-50 years in good health and CMV-seronegative. The CDR3 bases are TGTGCCAGCAGTGACGTCAGGGTACGCTACGAGCAGTACTTC. Residues: CASSDVRVRYEQYF.